The 27 T cell receptor beta chains below all came from one sample that was sequenced in a study of blood T cells in healthy people across ages. The use of a sample-barcoded 5' primer and a J-beta primer mix characterized a second PCR of about 7 to 12 cycles. TCRdb re-called the 5' RACE reads with MiXCR, one entry per CDR3 protein. This repertoire shows approximately 810,000 distinct CDR3 sequences, about 30% found once; its top ten account for 15% to 20%. Source material: blood. The receptors originated from a woman of 80 years or more in good health.

A note on this clonotype: Being one base from a much bigger clone, this may be a read error. The chain joins TRBV7-2 to TRBJ2-5; D might be TRBD1 or TRBD2, each matching 5 bases. The CDR3 loop spans 14 amino acids. The V and J ends lost 2 bases and 11 bases respectively, with 18 bases between them. Germline V gives CDR1 SGHTA, CDR2 FQGNSA. CDR3 bases: TGTGCCAGCAGCTTAATCGGGGCCGGGGATGAGCAGTACTTC. Its protein is CASSLIGAGDEQYF.

This clonotype was found a few times. The chain is built from TRBV18 and TRBJ1-4, with TRBD1 identical over 7 bases. The V segment lost 3 bases and the J segment 3 bases; nucleotides outside the gene matches: 4. Germline V gene lookup returns CDR1 KGHSH and CDR2 LQKENI. CDR3 length equals 15 residues. The CDR3 here is CASSPWTGPNEKLFF. The CDR3, as DNA: TGTGCCAGCTCACCTTGGACAGGTCCTAATGAAAAACTGTTTTTT.

This clonotype was observed once. The J gene is TRBJ2-5, the V gene TRBV6-4, with TRBD2 matching over 7 bases. This CDR3 has 15 amino acids. V lost 2 bases and J lost 4; bases outside the gene matches: 7. CDR1 and CDR2 from the germline V gene are MRHNA and SNTAGT. The DNA for the CDR3 is TGTGCCAGCAGTGACCTCCGGGACTACCTAGAGACCCAGTACTTC. Translation gives CASSDLRDYLETQYF.

This clonotype has a handful of counts. The chain employs TRBV7-2 and TRBJ2-5; TRBD2 aligns across 11 bases. Germline V gene lookup returns CDR1 SGHTA and CDR2 FQGNSA. The CDR3 is 16 residues long. Unmatched junction bases numbered 7, after V lost 5 bases and J lost 2 bases. The chain's CDR3 is CASSPYSGGGQETQYF. CDR3 in DNA: TGTGCCAGCAGCCCTTATAGCGGGGGGGGACAAGAGACCCAGTACTTC.

Regarding this clonotype: A much more abundant neighbour one base away suggests this may be a read error. This chain uses TRBV29-1 with TRBJ1-2; no definite D call. The CDR3 length is 13 residues. Germline V gene data show CDR1 as SQVTM and CDR2 as ANQGSEA. CDR3 nucleotide sequence: TGCAGCGTTGTAGCTGGAGCTAACTATGGCCACACCTTC. Residues: CSVVAGANYGHTF.

Points on this clonotype: This may arise from a read error, as a much more abundant clone is one base away. The genes are TRBV29-1 and TRBJ1-5, with D possibly TRBD1 on 5 matching bases. CDR1 is SQVTM and CDR2 is ANQGSEA in the germline V gene. This CDR3 has 13 residues. V was clipped by 4 bases and J by 5 bases, with 12 bases between them. This chain's CDR3 is CSVGAGCDQPQHF. The CDR3 coding sequence is TGCAGCGTTGGGGCAGGGTGCGATCAGCCCCAGCATTTT.

J is TRBJ1-5 and V is TRBV6-6; D unclear. This CDR3 contains 15 residues. V dropped 7 bases and J dropped 0 bases, with 13 bases sitting between them. Per germline, CDR1 MNHNY and CDR2 SVGAGI (reference sequence). CDR3 region: CASIARLSSNQPQHF. Here the CDR3 DNA reads TGTGCCAGCATCGCCAGGTTAAGTAGCAATCAGCCCCAGCATTTT.

The V and J genes are TRBV30 and TRBJ1-6, with 7 bases matching TRBD1. The V and J ends lost 3 bases and 18 bases, in that order; junction bases with no gene match: 11. The CDR3 has 12 amino acids. CDR1 and CDR2 from the germline V gene are GTSNPN and SVGIG (reference sequence). Here the CDR3 reads CAWSTDHRGAHF. The CDR3 DNA sequence: TGTGCCTGGAGCACGGACCACAGGGGAGCCCACTTT.

Only one count was recorded for this clonotype. This may come from a read error, since a much larger clone is one base off. The chain recombines TRBV20-1 with TRBJ2-3; 14 bases are a match to TRBD2. The V segment lost 5 bases and the J segment 2 bases; nucleotides outside the gene matches: 3. Germline CDR1 and CDR2: DFQATT and SNEGSKA (reference sequence). The CDR3 sequence is 15 residues long. CDR3 DNA sequence: TGCAGTGCTGGACTAGCGGGGGGCAACACAGATACGCAGTATTTT. Residues: CSAGLAGGNTDTQYF.

This clonotype was observed a handful of times. This chain connects TRBV6-5 to TRBJ1-1, with D perhaps matching TRBD1 (6 bases). Germline lookup yields CDR1 MNHEY and CDR2 SVGAGI. Trimming left V 0 bases short and J 2 bases short, with 13 bases between. The CDR3 is 16 residues long. CDR3 DNA sequence: TGTGCCAGCAGTTACTCGAAGGGGACATTTAACACTGAAGCTTTCTTT. Its protein product is CASSYSKGTFNTEAFF.

This clonotype was detected ten times or more. The chain couples TRBV6-5 to TRBJ2-3; 7 nucleotides agree with TRBD1. This CDR3 has 19 residues. CDR1 is MNHEY, CDR2 SVGAGI, per germline. J lost 0 bases, V lost 2 bases, and 14 bases had no gene match. The chain's CDR3 is CASSYRTGSGPPSTDTQYF. CDR3 nucleotides: TGTGCCAGCAGTTACCGGACAGGTAGTGGACCGCCTAGCACAGATACGCAGTATTTT.

This clonotype was seen repeatedly, ten times or more. This chain joins TRBV4-3 and TRBJ2-5, with 9 bases identical to TRBD2. Per the germline V gene, CDR1 is LGHNA and CDR2 is YSLEER. The V segment lost 0 bases and the J segment 4 bases; nucleotides outside the gene matches: 6. The CDR3 loop spans 16 amino acids. This CDR3 reads CASSQEGRRGGETQYF. The CDR3 nucleotides are TGCGCCAGCAGCCAAGAGGGAAGGCGGGGGGGAGAGACCCAGTACTTC.

In regard to this clonotype: With a much larger clone just one base away, this may be a read error. The V gene is TRBV20-1, the J gene TRBJ2-7, with TRBD2 identical over 8 bases. The CDR3 loop spans 13 amino acids. J was trimmed by 7 bases and V by 3 bases; bases with no gene match: 8. The germline gives CDR1 DFQATT, CDR2 SNEGSKA (reference sequence). The CDR3 here is CSARRGVYNEQYF. Written as DNA, the CDR3 is TGCAGTGCTAGGCGGGGGGTATACAATGAGCAGTACTTC.

Concerning this clonotype: A much larger clonotype is one base distant, so this may be a read error. This chain joins TRBV7-7 and TRBJ1-1, with D uncertain. Per germline, CDR1 SSHAT and CDR2 FNYEAQ (reference sequence). The CDR3 sequence is 13 residues long. The CDR3, as DNA: TGTGCTAGCAGCTCCCGGGAGAACACTGGAGCTTTCTTT. Residues: CASSSRENTGAFF.

The rearrangement joins TRBV27 to TRBJ1-1; a possible D gene is TRBD1 (6 bases). CDR1 MNHEY and CDR2 SMNVEV come from the germline V gene (reference sequence). The length of the CDR3 is 18 residues. The V and J ends lost 5 bases and 2 bases respectively, with 24 bases between them. The CDR3 region is CASSPRLGGQSFNTEAFF. Written as DNA, the CDR3 is TGTGCCAGCAGTCCCCGCCTGGGAGGACAGTCTTTTAACACTGAAGCTTTCTTT.

The chain has TRBV6-6 and TRBJ2-1; 7 nucleotides align to TRBD2. The DNA end is more similar to TRBJ2-7, so the J call may be wrong. The V gene's germline CDR1 is MNHNY and CDR2 SVGAGI (reference sequence). CDR3 length: 16 residues. As DNA, the CDR3 is TGTGCCAGCAGTCGCCGGCGGGGGACCCTCTACAATGAGCAGTACTTC. Encoded protein: CASSRRRGTLYNEQYF.

On this clonotype: This sequence may be a read error, since a much larger clone differs from it by one base. V is TRBV20-1 and J is TRBJ1-2; 9 bases are shared with TRBD1. The CDR3 extends over 15 amino acids. Per the germline V gene, CDR1 is DFQATT and CDR2 is SNEGSKA (reference sequence). The J segment lost 1 base and the V segment lost 7 bases, leaving 10 bases of the junction unmatched. The CDR3 region is CSVTFRDRVNYGYTF. The CDR3 coding sequence is TGCAGTGTTACCTTCCGGGACAGGGTTAACTATGGCTACACCTTC.

Many counts were recorded for this clonotype. The chain uses TRBV29-1 and TRBJ1-1; D not resolved. Trimming removed 4 bases at V and 3 bases at J, with 3 bases between. Germline V gene lookup returns CDR1 SQVTM and CDR2 ANQGSEA. The CDR3 is 10 amino acids. The chain's CDR3 is CSVVDTEAFF. CDR3 DNA: TGCAGCGTTGTGGACACTGAAGCTTTCTTT.

This clonotype was observed a few times. The rearrangement uses TRBV6-1 and TRBJ2-7, with D perhaps being TRBD1 or TRBD2 (5 bases each). Germline CDR1 is MNHNS and CDR2 is SASEGT. The CDR3 covers 13 residues. The V end lost 2 bases, the J end lost 7 bases, and 12 bases lay between the germline ends. CDR3 region: CASSEKGWGEQYF. The CDR3 coding sequence is TGTGCCAGCAGTGAAAAGGGTTGGGGGGAGCAGTACTTC.

Details on this clonotype: Being one base from a much bigger clone, this may be a read error. The V gene is TRBV27, the J gene TRBJ2-7; no firm D call. The CDR3 has 13 amino acids. The V end lost 6 bases, the J end lost 3 bases, and 12 bases lay between the germline ends. CDR1 MNHEY and CDR2 SMNVEV come from the germline V gene (reference sequence). The CDR3 loop reads CASRPLGNYEQYF. In DNA, the CDR3 is TGTGCCAGCAGGCCCCTGGGTAACTACGAGCAGTACTTC.

This clonotype was recorded many times. The CDR3 sequence is CASSLMDRGGYTF. CDR3 DNA: TGTGCCAGCAGTCTTATGGACAGGGGTGGCTACACCTTC. V and J are TRBV6-6 and TRBJ1-2; TRBD1 matches at 9 bases. Germline V gene lookup returns CDR1 MNHNY and CDR2 SVGAGI (reference sequence). The CDR3 covers 13 residues. V trimming: 5 bases; J trimming: 7 bases; junction bases outside the gene matches: 5.

This clonotype was counted a few times. The V call is TRBV7-6, the J call TRBJ2-1, with a possible D match to TRBD1 (6 bases). Germline loops: CDR1 SGHVS, CDR2 FNYEAQ. The V gene lost 5 bases and the J gene lost 0 bases, with 14 bases spanning the gap. This CDR3 region has 16 residues. The CDR3 nucleotides are TGTGCCAGCAGCCTACGACAGGTTAGCTCCTACAATGAGCAGTTCTTC. Translation: CASSLRQVSSYNEQFF.

The table lists this clonotype with many counts. The genes are TRBV20-1 and TRBJ2-3; 13 positions agree with TRBD2. The V gene end was trimmed by 5 bases and the J gene end by 0 bases; junction bases not matched to a gene: 17. Germline V lookup: CDR1 DFQATT, CDR2 SNEGSKA (reference sequence). This CDR3 has 20 residues. CDR3 region: CSASTSGGPYTPLSTDTQYF. For the CDR3, the DNA is TGCAGTGCTTCGACTAGCGGGGGGCCTTATACGCCTTTGAGCACAGATACGCAGTATTTT.

The chain combines TRBV30 with TRBJ2-1; 9 nucleotides line up with TRBD2. The germline gives CDR1 GTSNPN, CDR2 SVGIG (reference sequence). V shed 3 bases and J 5 bases; nucleotides not matched to a gene: 8. The CDR3 consists of 15 residues. The CDR3 is CAWRVKRGENNEQFF. CDR3 sequence (DNA): TGTGCCTGGAGAGTAAAGCGGGGGGAAAACAATGAGCAGTTCTTC.

This clonotype was recorded at least ten times. V usage is TRBV30 and J usage is TRBJ2-1; D possibly corresponds to TRBD1 (6 bases). CDR1 and CDR2 from the germline V gene are GTSNPN and SVGIG (reference sequence). The V end lost 4 bases, the J end lost 3 bases, and 7 bases lay between the germline ends. CDR3 length equals 12 residues. In DNA, the CDR3 is TGTGCCTGGACGGACAGCTACAATGAGCAGTTCTTC. This encodes CAWTDSYNEQFF.

A remark on this clonotype: This could be a read error, since a much larger clone is one nucleotide away. The chain is built from TRBV12-5 and TRBJ2-7, with 8 bases matching TRBD2. Trimming took 4 bases from V and 7 from J; bases not matched to a gene: 9. This CDR3 is built from 14 residues. Looked up from germline, CDR1 is LGHNT and CDR2 is FRNRAP. The CDR3 DNA reads TGTGCTAGTGGTTCGGGACTAGAGGCCAATGAGCAGTACTTC. Translating it yields CASGSGLEANEQYF.

V usage is TRBV7-9 and J usage is TRBJ2-7; D could derive from TRBD1 or TRBD2 (5 bases each). The CDR3 has 16 residues. CDR1 and CDR2 (germline): SEHNR, FQNEAQ (reference sequence). Trimming left V 0 bases short and J 1 base short, with 13 bases between. The CDR3 reads CASSLATGGKSYEQYF. The CDR3, as DNA: TGTGCCAGCAGCTTAGCTACAGGAGGAAAATCCTACGAGCAGTACTTC.